These 7 T cell receptor beta chains share one sample of origin, sequenced in a study of molecular identifiers for immune sequencing clone quantification. TCRdb analysed the PCR reads with MiXCR anew, one entry per CDR3 protein. In the table there are about 640,000 distinct CDR3 sequences, less than 20% of which are singletons. Sequencing was performed on naive CD8+ T cells from blood, with Jurkat cell RNA spiked in. Described subset: FACS-sorted CD8+CD4-CCR7+CD45RA+ naive T cells. These TCRs come from a human donor in good health. Some libraries in this study had Jurkat cell RNA spiked in.

Worth noting for this clonotype: A read error is likely, as this CDR3 ends without the conserved phenylalanine or tryptophan. The chain couples TRBV9 to TRBJ2-3; perhaps D is TRBD1 or TRBD2 (7 bases each). The CDR3 contains 15 residues. V was trimmed by 3 bases and J by 1 base, leaving 12 bases between them. CDR1 is SGDLS and CDR2 is YYNGEE in the germline V gene. CDR3 DNA: TGTGCCAGCAGCGGACAGGGAGGGGGCACAGATACGCAGTATCTT. Amino acid sequence: CASSGQGGGTDTQYL.

This clonotype was seen many times. The rearrangement uses TRBV7-9 and TRBJ2-4, with a tentative D call TRBD1 (6 bases). Trimming took 4 bases from V and 0 from J, leaving 16 bases between them. Looked up from germline, CDR1 is SEHNR and CDR2 is FQNEAQ (reference sequence). The CDR3 contains 17 residues. The CDR3 here is CASSWGETGLAKNIQYF. The CDR3 bases are TGTGCCAGCAGCTGGGGAGAGACAGGACTAGCCAAAAACATTCAGTACTTC.

This clonotype was seen ten or more times. The genes are TRBV2 and TRBJ1-5; D is possibly TRBD1 (6 bases). V was pared by 8 bases and J by 3 bases, with 23 bases between. The CDR3 totals 17 residues. Germline V lookup: CDR1 SNHLY, CDR2 FYNNEI. CDR3 nucleotides: TGTGCCAGCTTTGGACAGAAACATCCTAGCGTCAATCAGCCCCAGCATTTT. This gives the protein CASFGQKHPSVNQPQHF. Complete variable domain (other parts from reference TRBV2 and TRBJ1-5): EPEVTQTPSHQVTQMGQEVILRCVPISNHLYFYWYRQILGQKVEFLVSFYNNEISEKSEIFDDQFSVERPDGSNFTLKIRSTKLEDSAMYFCASFGQKHPSVNQPQHFGDGTRLSIL.

Regarding this clonotype: This could be a read error, since a much larger clone is one nucleotide away. The rearrangement uses TRBV24-1 and TRBJ2-3, with D uncertain. Germline V lookup: CDR1 KGHDR, CDR2 SFDVKD. V was cut by 4 bases and J by 0 bases, with 7 bases left in between. The length of the CDR3 is 14 residues. This CDR3 reads CATSEYCSTDTQYF. In DNA form, the CDR3 reads TGTGCCACCAGTGAGTACTGCAGCACAGATACGCAGTATTTT.

There are a few counts of this clonotype. V gene TRBV28 combines with J gene TRBJ1-5; D call uncertain. The CDR3 extends over 14 amino acids. Between the trimmed V and J ends, which lost 7 bases and 0 bases, there was a span of 10 bases. Germline V gives CDR1 MDHEN, CDR2 SYDVKM. The CDR3 spells CASTEEYSNQPQHF. The CDR3 DNA is TGTGCCAGCACTGAGGAATATAGCAATCAGCCCCAGCATTTT.

This clonotype was detected many times. This chain joins TRBV5-1 and TRBJ2-3; 12 bases agree with TRBD2. Trimming took 3 bases from V and 3 from J; bases not matched to a gene: 8. This CDR3 is built from 17 residues. The germline CDR1 and CDR2 sequences are SGHRS and YFSETQ. This chain's CDR3 is CASSWETSGSRTDTQYF. CDR3 sequence (DNA): TGCGCCAGCAGCTGGGAGACTAGCGGGAGTAGGACAGATACGCAGTATTTT.

This clonotype was seen many times. This chain links TRBV6-5 with TRBJ1-5, with D hard to call. The CDR3 sequence is 13 residues long. The germline gives CDR1 MNHEY, CDR2 SVGAGI. The V gene lost 8 bases and the J gene lost 4 bases, with 12 bases spanning the gap. The CDR3 coding sequence is TGTGCCAGCTCCAAAGCGGGGAATCAGCCCCAGCATTTT. Translation gives CASSKAGNQPQHF.